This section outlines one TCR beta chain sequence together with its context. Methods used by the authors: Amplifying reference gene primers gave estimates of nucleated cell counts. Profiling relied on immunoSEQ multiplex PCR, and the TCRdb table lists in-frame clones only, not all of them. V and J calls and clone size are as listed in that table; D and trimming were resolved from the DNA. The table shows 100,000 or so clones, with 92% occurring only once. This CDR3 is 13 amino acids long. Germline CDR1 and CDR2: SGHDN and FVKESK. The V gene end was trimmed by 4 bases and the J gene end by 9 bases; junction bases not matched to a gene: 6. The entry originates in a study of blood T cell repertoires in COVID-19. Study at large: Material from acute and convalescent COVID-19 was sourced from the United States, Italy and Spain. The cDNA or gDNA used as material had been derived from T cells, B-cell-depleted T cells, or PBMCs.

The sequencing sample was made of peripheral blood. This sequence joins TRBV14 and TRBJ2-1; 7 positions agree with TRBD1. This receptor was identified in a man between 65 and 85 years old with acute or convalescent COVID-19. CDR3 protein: CASSPTGYGEQFF. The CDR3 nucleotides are TGTGCCAGCAGCCCGACAGGGTATGGTGAGCAGTTCTTC.